This T cell receptor (beta chain) stems from a study of OX40 agonist ivuxolimab in advanced cancers. Study information: Three patients got partial responses; one had hepatocellular carcinoma and two had cutaneous melanoma.

Trimming pared 5 bases from V and 2 bases from J, leaving 13 bases between. The CDR3 covers 14 residues. Germline V gives CDR1 SGHAT, CDR2 FQNNGV. Here immunoSEQ multiplex PCR was the method, and the copy in TCRdb shows in-frame clones only, minus some. The sample includes some 60,000 clones, more than 85% seen only once; the top ten take roughly 13%. The TCR originated in an adult with an advanced solid tumor such as melanoma, head and neck, liver or kidney cancer. This rearrangement joins TRBV11-2 to TRBJ2-7, with TRBD2 as a possible D gene (6 bases). The source material was CD4+ or CD8+ T cells sorted from blood, sampled in a trial of the OX40 agonist ivuxolimab. The CDR3 nucleotides are TGTGCCAGCAGCCCTCTTTCGGGGGCCTACGAGCAGTACTTC. It specifies CASSPLSGAYEQYF. Looking up the rest from reference TRBV11-2 and TRBJ2-7 gives the full variable domain: EAGVAQSPRYKIIEKRQSVAFWCNPISGHATLYWYQQILGQGPKLLIQFQNNGVVDDSQLPKDRFSAERLKGVDSTLKIQPAKLEDSAVYLCASSPLSGAYEQYFGPGTRLTVT.